A selection of T cell receptor beta chains follows, all from one sample in a study of response to subunit inactivated influenza vaccine. One entry per CDR3 protein results from TCRdb running MiXCR on the RT-PCR reads. There are approximately 700,000 distinct CDR3 sequences in the sample; 15% to 18% occur only once, and around 10% lies in the top ten. Here the sequenced sample was PBMCs from blood, taken about 12 days after vaccination. These receptors were taken from a man in his fifties or sixties who received an inactivated influenza vaccine. CDR3s include the opening cysteine and the closing phenylalanine or tryptophan. The order of the fields is clone size, J gene, CDR3 length, V gene, D gene, CDR3 protein, CDR3 DNA. The D gene is left open where the match is weak. The size of a clone is reported for some rows only, either as once, few or many, or as a class for expanded clones.

clone_size: few; j_call: TRBJ2-7; cdr3_length: 15; v_call: TRBV4-2; d_call: TRBD2; cdr3_aa: CASSQGGTNSYEQYF; cdr3_nt: TGTGCCAGCAGCCAGGGCGGGACTAACTCCTACGAGCAGTACTTC
clone_size: NA; j_call: TRBJ2-5; cdr3_length: 15; v_call: TRBV28; d_call: NA; cdr3_aa: CASSFGSLQSETQYF; cdr3_nt: TGTGCCAGCAGTTTCGGTAGTCTTCAATCGGAGACCCAGTACTTC
clone_size: few; j_call: TRBJ2-7; cdr3_length: 16; v_call: TRBV2; d_call: NA; cdr3_aa: CASSETTGRGSYEQYF; cdr3_nt: TGTGCCAGCAGTGAAACAACAGGGCGAGGGTCCTACGAGCAGTACTTC
clone_size: few; j_call: TRBJ2-5; cdr3_length: 15; v_call: TRBV3-1; d_call: NA; cdr3_aa: CASSQEGTVQQTQYF; cdr3_nt: TGTGCCAGCAGCCAAGAGGGCACGGTCCAGCAGACCCAGTACTTC
clone_size: many; j_call: TRBJ1-1; cdr3_length: 19; v_call: TRBV7-6; d_call: NA; cdr3_aa: CASSLADGQVDLRDTEAFF; cdr3_nt: TGTGCCAGCAGCTTAGCGGATGGTCAGGTTGATTTAAGGGACACTGAAGCTTTCTTT
clone_size: NA; j_call: TRBJ2-3; cdr3_length: 14; v_call: TRBV7-2; d_call: TRBD2; cdr3_aa: CASRVAGGTDTQYF; cdr3_nt: TGTGCCAGCAGGGTGGCGGGGGGCACAGATACGCAGTATTTT
clone_size: NA; j_call: TRBJ2-1; cdr3_length: 13; v_call: TRBV5-1; d_call: NA; cdr3_aa: CASSLSGWNEQFF; cdr3_nt: TGCGCCAGCAGCTTGTCTGGATGGAATGAGCAGTTCTTC
clone_size: few; j_call: TRBJ2-1; cdr3_length: 16; v_call: TRBV6-1; d_call: TRBD2; cdr3_aa: CASSPVQTSGYNEQFF; cdr3_nt: TGTGCCAGCAGTCCTGTCCAGACTAGCGGATACAATGAGCAGTTCTTC
clone_size: NA; j_call: TRBJ2-1; cdr3_length: 16; v_call: TRBV2; d_call: TRBD2; cdr3_aa: CASSEAWRGDGNEQFF; cdr3_nt: TGTGCCAGCAGTGAAGCTTGGCGGGGGGACGGTAATGAGCAGTTCTTC
clone_size: few; j_call: TRBJ2-7; cdr3_length: 14; v_call: TRBV7-9; d_call: TRBD1; cdr3_aa: CASGSEGAYYEQYF; cdr3_nt: TGTGCCAGCGGGTCCGAGGGGGCCTACTACGAGCAGTACTTC
clone_size: NA; j_call: TRBJ2-3; cdr3_length: 16; v_call: TRBV28; d_call: NA; cdr3_aa: CASSLGQSGSTDTQYF; cdr3_nt: TGTGCCAGCAGTTTAGGACAGTCCGGGAGCACAGATACGCAGTATTTT
clone_size: few; j_call: TRBJ1-4; cdr3_length: 14; v_call: TRBV12-3/TRBV12-4; d_call: TRBD1; cdr3_aa: CASSLRQGSEKLFF; cdr3_nt: TGTGCCAGCAGTTTACGACAGGGAAGTGAAAAACTGTTTTTT
clone_size: NA; j_call: TRBJ2-7; cdr3_length: 17; v_call: TRBV6-5; d_call: TRBD2; cdr3_aa: CASSYSPASGRIIEQYF; cdr3_nt: TGTGCCAGCAGTTACTCGCCCGCGAGCGGGAGGATAATCGAGCAGTACTTC